The clone carrying this T cell receptor (beta chain) was seen just once. The sample originates from a study of PD-L1 blockade in urothelial cancer. Study information: After treatment start, blood was analyzed at 3 weeks (second dose) and at 6 weeks.

Germline lookup yields CDR1 MNHEY and CDR2 SMNVEV (reference sequence). J gave up 8 bases and V 3 bases, and 5 bases lay outside the gene matches. The CDR3 is 13 amino acids. The assay was immunoSEQ multiplex PCR, and TCRdb's table has in-frame clones only and misses some. The sample holds tens of thousands of clones, about four fifths seen once. The origin of this receptor is a man aged 70 or older with urothelial cancer. The chain combines TRBV27 with TRBJ1-1; 8 bases are shared with TRBD1. Specimen: PBMCs, collected around atezolizumab (anti-PD-L1) treatment. The CDR3 region has the DNA TGTGCCAGCAGTTTTCAGGGGGCTGGGGAAGCTTTCTTT. It is translated as CASSFQGAGEAFF.